These 2 T cell receptor beta chains were sequenced from one sample in a study of T cells in Graves' hyperthyroidism and ophthalmopathy. TCR beta CDR3 regions were amplified from RNA. HTBI primers drove first-round RT-PCR of the TCR CDR3. One entry per CDR3 protein results from TCRdb running MiXCR on the multiplex PCR reads. The sample carries under 650,000 distinct CDR3 sequences, roughly 17% recorded once. The sequenced sample consisted of blood. Receptors originate from a woman under 40 with Graves' hyperthyroidism.

The chain uses TRBV9 and TRBJ2-7, with 8 positions matching TRBD2. V lost 0 bases to trimming and J lost 4 bases; unmatched junction nucleotides: 9. This CDR3 is built from 16 residues. The germline V gene has CDR1 SGDLS and CDR2 YYNGEE. The CDR3 DNA is TGTGCCAGCAGCGTAGCAGACACGGGAGGGCAGTACGAGCAGTACTTC. This encodes CASSVADTGGQYEQYF.

The CDR3 region is CATSDLTGGTGELFF. The DNA for the CDR3 is TGTGCCACCAGTGATTTGACGGGGGGCACCGGGGAGCTGTTTTTT. V gene TRBV24-1 combines with J gene TRBJ2-2; TRBD2 agrees at 7 bases. The CDR3 is 15 residues long. In germline, CDR1 is KGHDR, CDR2 SFDVKD. V lost 0 bases to trimming and J lost 4 bases; unmatched junction nucleotides: 1.